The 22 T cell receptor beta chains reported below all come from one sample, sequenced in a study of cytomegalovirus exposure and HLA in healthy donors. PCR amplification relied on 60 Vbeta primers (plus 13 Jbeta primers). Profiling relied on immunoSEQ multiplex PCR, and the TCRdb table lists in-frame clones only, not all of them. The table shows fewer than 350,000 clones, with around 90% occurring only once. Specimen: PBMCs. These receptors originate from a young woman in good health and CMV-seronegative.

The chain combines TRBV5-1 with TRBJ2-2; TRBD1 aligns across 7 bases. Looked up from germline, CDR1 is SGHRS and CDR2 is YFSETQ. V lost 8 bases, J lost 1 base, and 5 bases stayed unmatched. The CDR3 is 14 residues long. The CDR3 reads CASLGGVNTGELFF. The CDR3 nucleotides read TGCGCCAGTTTAGGGGGCGTGAACACCGGGGAGCTGTTTTTT.

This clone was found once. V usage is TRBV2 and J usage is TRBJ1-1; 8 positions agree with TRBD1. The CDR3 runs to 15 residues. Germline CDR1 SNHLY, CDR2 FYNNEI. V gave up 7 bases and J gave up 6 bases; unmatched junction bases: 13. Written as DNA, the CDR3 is TGTGCCAGCAACAAAGCGACAGGGGCCACGTCTGAAGCTTTCTTT. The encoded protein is CASNKATGATSEAFF.

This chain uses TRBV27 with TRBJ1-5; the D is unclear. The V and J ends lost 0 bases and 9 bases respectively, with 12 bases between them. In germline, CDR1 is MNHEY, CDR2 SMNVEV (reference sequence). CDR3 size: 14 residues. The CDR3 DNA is TGTGCCAGCAGTTTATCCCCGGAGCCCCGGCCCCAGCATTTT. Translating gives CASSLSPEPRPQHF.

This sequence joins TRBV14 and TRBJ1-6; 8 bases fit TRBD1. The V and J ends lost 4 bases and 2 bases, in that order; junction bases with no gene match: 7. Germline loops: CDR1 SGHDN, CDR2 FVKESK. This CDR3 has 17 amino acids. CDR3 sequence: CASSPTGGWTYNSPLHF. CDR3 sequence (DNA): TGTGCCAGCAGCCCAACAGGGGGTTGGACCTATAATTCACCCCTCCACTTT.

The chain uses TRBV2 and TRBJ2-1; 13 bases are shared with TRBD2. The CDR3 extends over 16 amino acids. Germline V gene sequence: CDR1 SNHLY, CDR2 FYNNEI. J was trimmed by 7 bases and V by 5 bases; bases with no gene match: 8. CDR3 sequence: CASSTQLAGGPNEQFF. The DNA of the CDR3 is TGTGCCAGCAGTACTCAACTAGCGGGGGGGCCTAATGAGCAGTTCTTC.

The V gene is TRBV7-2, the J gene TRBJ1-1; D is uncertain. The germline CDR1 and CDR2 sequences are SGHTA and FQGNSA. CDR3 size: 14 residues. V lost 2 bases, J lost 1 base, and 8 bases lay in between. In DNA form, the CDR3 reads TGTGCCAGCAGCTTATTGGCAGGGAACACTGAAGCTTTCTTT. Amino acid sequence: CASSLLAGNTEAFF.

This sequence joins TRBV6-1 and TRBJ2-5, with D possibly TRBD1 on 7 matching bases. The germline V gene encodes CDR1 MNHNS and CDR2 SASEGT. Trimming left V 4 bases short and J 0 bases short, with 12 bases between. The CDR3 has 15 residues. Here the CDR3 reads CASSGGDSYQETQYF. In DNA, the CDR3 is TGTGCCAGCAGTGGGGGGGACAGTTACCAAGAGACCCAGTACTTC.

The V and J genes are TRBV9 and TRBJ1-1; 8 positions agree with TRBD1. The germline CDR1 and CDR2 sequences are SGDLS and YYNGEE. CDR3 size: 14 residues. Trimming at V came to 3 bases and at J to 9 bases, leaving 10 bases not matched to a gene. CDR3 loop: CASSAGQDQGKAFF. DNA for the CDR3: TGTGCCAGCAGCGCGGGACAGGATCAAGGCAAAGCTTTCTTT.

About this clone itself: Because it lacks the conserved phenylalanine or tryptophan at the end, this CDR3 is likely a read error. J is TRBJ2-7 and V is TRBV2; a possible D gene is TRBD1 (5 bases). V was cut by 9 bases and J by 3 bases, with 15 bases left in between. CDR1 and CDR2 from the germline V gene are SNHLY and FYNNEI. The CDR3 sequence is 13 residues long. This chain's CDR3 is CASWGTTLYEQYL. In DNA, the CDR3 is TGTGCCAGTTGGGGCACCACGCTCTACGAGCAGTACCTC.

This chain's CDR3 is CASISNFNQPQHF. CDR3 bases: TGTGCCAGCATCAGTAATTTCAATCAGCCCCAGCATTTT. The chain couples TRBV6-1 to TRBJ1-5; D gene uncertain. Trimming took off 7 bases at V and 3 bases at J, with 10 bases between the two ends. Per germline, CDR1 MNHNS and CDR2 SASEGT. The length of the CDR3 is 13 residues.

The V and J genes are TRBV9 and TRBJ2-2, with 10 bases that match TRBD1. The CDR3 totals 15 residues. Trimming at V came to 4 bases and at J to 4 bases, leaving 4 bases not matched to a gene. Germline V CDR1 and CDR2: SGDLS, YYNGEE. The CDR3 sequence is CASSPWTGGTGELFF. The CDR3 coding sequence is TGTGCCAGCAGCCCATGGACAGGGGGCACCGGGGAGCTGTTTTTT.

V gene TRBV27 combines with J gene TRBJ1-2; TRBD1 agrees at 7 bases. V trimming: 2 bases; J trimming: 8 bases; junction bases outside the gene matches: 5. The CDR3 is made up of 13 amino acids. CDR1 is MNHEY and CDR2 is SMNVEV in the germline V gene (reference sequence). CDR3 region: CASSLEGAQGYTF. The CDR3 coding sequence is TGTGCCAGCAGTTTAGAGGGGGCTCAAGGCTACACCTTC.

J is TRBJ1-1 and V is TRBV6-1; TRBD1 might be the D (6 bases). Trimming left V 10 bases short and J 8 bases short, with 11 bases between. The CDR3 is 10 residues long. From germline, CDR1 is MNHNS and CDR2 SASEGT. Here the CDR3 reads CATQGQEAFF. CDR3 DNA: TGTGCCACGCAAGGACAGGAAGCTTTCTTT.

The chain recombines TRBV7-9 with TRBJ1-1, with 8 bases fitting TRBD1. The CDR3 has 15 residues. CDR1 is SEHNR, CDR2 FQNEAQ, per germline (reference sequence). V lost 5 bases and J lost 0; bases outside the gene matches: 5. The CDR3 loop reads CASSSRTGMNTEAFF. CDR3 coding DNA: TGTGCCAGCAGCAGTCGGACAGGGATGAACACTGAAGCTTTCTTT. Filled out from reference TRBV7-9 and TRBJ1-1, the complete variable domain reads DTGVSQNPRHKITKRGQNVTFRCDPISEHNRLYWYRQTLGQGPEFLTYFQNEAQLEKSRLLSDRFSAERPKGSFSTLEIQRTEQGDSAMYLCASSSRTGMNTEAFFGQGTRLTVV.

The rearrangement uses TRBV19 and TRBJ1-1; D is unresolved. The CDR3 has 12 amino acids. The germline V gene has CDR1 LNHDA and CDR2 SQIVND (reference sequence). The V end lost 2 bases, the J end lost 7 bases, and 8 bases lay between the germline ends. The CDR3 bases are TGTGCCAGTAGTATAAACTTAAATGAAGCTTTCTTT. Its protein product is CASSINLNEAFF.

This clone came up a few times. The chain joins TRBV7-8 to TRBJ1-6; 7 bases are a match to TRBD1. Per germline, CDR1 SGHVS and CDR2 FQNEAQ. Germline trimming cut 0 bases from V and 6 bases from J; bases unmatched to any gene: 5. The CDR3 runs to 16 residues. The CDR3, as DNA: TGTGCCAGCAGCTTAGCGATAGGGACAGCTAATTCACCCCTCCACTTT. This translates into CASSLAIGTANSPLHF.

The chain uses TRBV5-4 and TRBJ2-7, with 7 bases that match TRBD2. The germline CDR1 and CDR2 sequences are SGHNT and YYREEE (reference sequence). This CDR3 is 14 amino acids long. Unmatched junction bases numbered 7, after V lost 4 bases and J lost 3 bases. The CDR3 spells CASSLSGTRYEQYF. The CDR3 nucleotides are TGTGCCAGCAGCCTGAGCGGGACCCGCTACGAGCAGTACTTC.

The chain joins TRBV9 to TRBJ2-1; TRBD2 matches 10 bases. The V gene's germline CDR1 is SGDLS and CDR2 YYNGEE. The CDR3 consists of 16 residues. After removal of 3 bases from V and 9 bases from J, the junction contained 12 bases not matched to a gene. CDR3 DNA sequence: TGTGCCAGCAGCGCCGTTAGCGGGGGGTTTTTCCGTGAGCAGTTCTTC. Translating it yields CASSAVSGGFFREQFF. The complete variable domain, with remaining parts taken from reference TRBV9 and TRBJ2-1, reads DSGVTQTPKHLITATGQRVTLRCSPRSGDLSVYWYQQSLDQGLQFLIQYYNGEERAKGNILERFSAQQFPDLHSELNLSSLELGDSALYFCASSAVSGGFFREQFFGPGTRLTVL.

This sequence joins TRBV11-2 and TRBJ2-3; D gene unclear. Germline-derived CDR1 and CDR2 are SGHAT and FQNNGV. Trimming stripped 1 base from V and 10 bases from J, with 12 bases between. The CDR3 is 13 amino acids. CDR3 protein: CASSLGLLEPQYF. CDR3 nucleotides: TGTGCCAGCAGCTTAGGGTTATTGGAGCCGCAGTATTTT.

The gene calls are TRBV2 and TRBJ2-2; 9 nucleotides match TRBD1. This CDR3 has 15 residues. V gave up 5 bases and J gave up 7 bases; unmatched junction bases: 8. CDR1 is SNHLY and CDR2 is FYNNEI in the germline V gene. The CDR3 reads CASSSTGTGSGELFF. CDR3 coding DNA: TGTGCCAGCAGTTCTACCGGGACAGGGAGCGGGGAGCTGTTTTTT.

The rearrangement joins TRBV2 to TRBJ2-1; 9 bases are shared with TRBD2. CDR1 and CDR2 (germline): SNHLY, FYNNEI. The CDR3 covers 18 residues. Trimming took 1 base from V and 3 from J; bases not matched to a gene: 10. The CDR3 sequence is CASSEVPAGGHNYNEQFF. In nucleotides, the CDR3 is TGTGCCAGCAGTGAAGTTCCGGCGGGGGGGCACAACTACAATGAGCAGTTCTTC.

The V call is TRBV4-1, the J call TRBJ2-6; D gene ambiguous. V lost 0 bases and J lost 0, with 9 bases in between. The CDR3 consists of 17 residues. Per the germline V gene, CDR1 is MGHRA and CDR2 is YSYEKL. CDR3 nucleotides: TGCGCCAGCAGCCAAGAGCCAGGTAGCTCTGGGGCCAACGTCCTGACTTTC. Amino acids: CASSQEPGSSGANVLTF.